The T cell receptor beta chain described here comes from a study of cytomegalovirus exposure and HLA in healthy donors (dated 2017 in TCRdb). Notes on the research overall: An earlier analysis of roughly 570 of the donors reported under 300 Gb of sequence data and around 120 million unique TCR beta sequences obtained from some 200 million T cells. Along with the roughly 710-subject first cohort, a separate validation cohort of over a hundred different subjects was used. Donor age, sex, ethnicity and CMV serostatus were collected together with the repertoire data. The study was designed to test whether signatures of past pathogen exposure could be identified by cataloging public T cell receptors. Across around 400 genotyped donors of the cohort, an average of about 200,000 unique TCR beta nucleotide sequences per donor were sequenced, and roughly 20% of those sequences were non-productive. An early release covering 550 to 700 HLA-typed donors comprised 250 to 350 gigabases of sequencing data and some 79 million unique TCR sequences. Roughly 5 DR-DQ haplotypes were handled as single units for association and clustering, since linkage in the cohort was strong. Class I and class II HLA loci were covered by the typing at four-digit resolution. The number of typed donors differed by locus: about 620-640 for A, B, C, DRB1 and DQB1; some 500 for DQA1; approximately 600 for DPA1; and around 490 for DPB1. Every discovery cohort repertoire had been produced on one sequencing platform. The later analysis used no new phenotypic data to find candidate immune exposures, relying instead on TCR beta sequences and their occurrence across donors. Genome-wide SNP genotypes for about 65% of the roughly 670 donors were used in a later genetic analysis, which treated that subset as a discovery cohort. The study used immunosequencing to profile the T cell repertoires of several hundred subjects and linked those repertoires to cytomegalovirus serostatus. To predict cytomegalovirus infection status, the study brought together high-throughput TCR immunosequencing, statistical association of individual TCRs with disease status, and machine learning. An earlier analysis of 500 to 650 of the donors applied high-throughput TCR beta sequencing to assess whether each TCR beta V gene segment acted as functional or pseudogenic. Of the 398 genotyped donors, 65% to 90% fell in the genetic ancestry cluster associated with self-reported Caucasian donors. A later analysis re-examined previously published TCR beta repertoires from around 670 donors and added high-resolution HLA genotyping to investigate patterns of TCR occurrence.

Taken from the germline V gene, the CDR1 and CDR2 loops are MNHEY and SVGAGI. Trimming costs V 0 bases and J 2 bases, and their ends lie 8 bases apart. Including the terminal cysteine and phenylalanine, the CDR3 comprises 14 residues. The sequence is cut down to CDR3 DNA, 42 bases in frame from base 1. The cohort was made up of about 610 healthy bone marrow donors. Cohort members were all nominally healthy when sampled, although unrecorded immune exposures were likely present. The donor tested CMV seropositive, placing the donor among the 250 to 350 seropositive members of the cohort. A peripheral blood sample was collected from each donor, and TCR beta sequencing was performed on peripheral blood mononuclear cells. The Qiagen DNeasy Blood Extraction Kit was used to extract genomic DNA from the blood cell samples. Library preparation was by the immunoSEQ multiplex PCR assay. For the multiplex PCR, a mixture combining 60 forward primers for TCR Vbeta segments and 13 reverse primers for TCR Jbeta segments was used. Amplification of the CDR3 region of rearranged TCR beta genes was performed with a multiplex PCR assay on genomic DNA. The Illumina HiSeq System was used to sequence the amplified TCR beta libraries as 87-base-pair reads. On the authors' methods: A later analysis tallied roughly 78 million unique TCR beta chains across the approximately 670 repertoires, and some 12 million of those chains were shared by two or more donors. A nearest-neighbor algorithm error-corrected the raw reads and collapsed the reads into unique sequences, merging closely related sequences to remove PCR and sequencing errors. To assign V, D and J gene segments, CDR3 sequences were aligned to IMGT reference sequences. For a sequence to be retained, a match of at least six nucleotides to both a V gene segment and a J gene segment was required. A rearrangement counted as productive if the CDR3 had no stop codons and remained in frame with V and J, and every other rearrangement counted as non-productive. Following IMGT convention, CDR3 was defined as the stretch from the second conserved V-encoded cysteine up to the conserved J-encoded phenylalanine. Sequences without an unambiguous match to a single V gene segment were excluded from the earlier analysis of 450 to 750 of the donors. An earlier analysis of several hundred of the donors called V segments functional above 56.7% productive rearrangements and segregating when the between-donor standard deviation exceeded 5%. A statistical classification framework was built for diagnosing cytomegalovirus status from the catalog of TCR beta chain sequences. V and J gene assignment, in a later analysis, came from comparing TCR nucleotide sequences with IMGT/GENE-DB human TR gene sequences. A later analysis assigned CDR3 sequences and most-parsimonious VDJ recombination scenarios with the TCRdist pipeline. In a later analysis, each TCR beta chain was defined by its CDR3 amino acid sequence together with its V-gene family, and reads lacking a unique V-gene family were excluded. In a later analysis, 500 to 700 highly shared, low-generation-probability nucleotide sequences were removed to address suspected cross-contamination and a sequencing artifact. In a later analysis, a clonal expansion index for each public chain was calculated from normalized within-repertoire ranks of inferred template counts. In a later analysis, generation probabilities were computed using a VDJ recombination model fitted to out-of-frame rearrangements, and the results were checked against IGoR. Hypergeometric tests were used in a later analysis to score TCR-TCR, TCR-HLA and TCR-CMV co-occurrence, with a repertoire-size bias correction applied to the TCR pairs. False discovery rates were estimated in a later analysis by permuting HLA or CMV assignments 20 times. In a later analysis, co-occurring TCRs were grouped using DBSCAN, with TCRdist sequence similarity added in when clustering inside HLA-allele-positive subsets. Repertoires with fewer than 30,000 or more than 120,000 public chains were left out of co-occurrence clustering, as were about 5 repertoires with anomalous nucleotide sharing. What TCRdb holds here is the immuneACCESS table cut down to in-frame rearrangements. Part of the clones is not present; checked against another copy, under half of the missing clones reflect an unresolved V gene, and the others are unexplained. V, J and clone size are those of that table, while D and trimming were read from the DNA. The sample records 150,000 to 200,000 clones, around two thirds of which are singletons. The ten largest clonotypes hold less than 11% of the sample.

This clone appeared once. No antigen is known for it. No much larger clonotype is one base removed from it; base qualities were not supplied. Summary of the overall study and its limitations: Sequencing depth was assumed to be roughly uniform across donors in the presence/absence analyses, though that assumption may not hold. Because HLA typing was missing for some donors at each locus, association tests included only the typed subset. Over 15 rarely observed V segments, including chromosome 9 orphons, were excluded from the earlier analysis of approximately 500 of the donors because counts were too low. Linkage disequilibrium might explain the correlated functional status among segregating V segments, but an unknown experimental factor could not be excluded. This cohort had only TCR beta chains sequenced, and the lack of alpha or paired-chain data limited which features could be detected. According to the authors, the approach could potentially be generalized to other disease states and immunological phenotypes. A few of the identified cytomegalovirus-associated TCR beta chains were confirmed in vitro to be specific for cytomegalovirus antigens. In a later analysis, most CMV-associated TCR beta chains were found to appear HLA-restricted, with HLA associations seemingly driven largely by CMV exposure. A later analysis found that HLA-associated TCR beta chains were more clonally expanded and had lower generation probabilities than equally common non-associated chains. Across donors, most TCR sequences were observed very rarely, whereas some public TCRs were present in many individuals. In a later genetic analysis, fewer N-insertions in productive TCRs were reported among donors in an Asian-associated ancestry cluster than the approximately 670-donor mean. The 87-base-pair reads could not distinguish some IMGT-functional V segments, including TRBV6-2 and TRBV6-3, so those segments were excluded. A later genetic analysis associated a missense DCLRE1C variant with V-gene and J-gene trimming of TCR beta chains, and an independent cohort replicated the association. A further reported finding was that TCR beta sequences accurately predicted the HLA-A and HLA-B alleles for most subjects in the first cohort. In a later analysis, the rate of TCR association differed among HLA loci, with DRB1 alleles having the most associated TCRs and HLA-C alleles having the fewest. The study listed 164 TCR beta chains as associated with cytomegalovirus. Cytomegalovirus status was reported to be diagnosed by the classifier with high specificity and sensitivity in both the original and validation cohorts. When HLA alleles, especially DR and DQ, strongly co-occurred, attributing TCR associations to individual alleles was difficult. A later analysis reported that several top co-occurrence clusters appeared linked to parvovirus B19, influenza, CMV and Epstein-Barr virus. Immune exposure information for the cohort was limited to CMV serostatus. A cluster of highly shared sequence variants was judged likely to be a technical artifact of the sequencing pipeline. In a later analysis, about 16,000 TCR beta sequences were associated with specific HLA alleles at a false discovery rate of 0.05. Broadly in line with IMGT annotations, most TCR beta V segments showed up in productive rearrangements about 87% or about 30% of the time in an earlier analysis of around 550 of the donors.

Material for sequencing was PBMCs. This clonotype originated in a man aged 30-40 years in good health and CMV-seropositive. The sequence is built from TRBV6-5 and TRBJ2-7, and the D gene may be TRBD1, 6 bases matching. The CDR3 protein is CASSYSRQAYEQYF. The DNA is TGTGCCAGCAGTTACTCGAGACAGGCCTACGAGCAGTACTTC.